The clone carrying this TCR beta chain was picked up a small number of times. This sample stems from a study of human T cells and chemical hapten exposure. From germline, CDR1 is LGHNT and CDR2 FRNRAP. This CDR3 has 12 amino acids. V was trimmed by 8 bases and J by 11 bases, leaving 18 bases between them. The library put unique molecular identifiers onto individual cDNA molecules. TCRdb used MiXCR to reprocess the RACE reads, holding one entry per CDR3 protein. This sample has 97,000 or so distinct CDR3 sequences, with 27% found just once. Time point in this sample: patch test 3, about 24 weeks after DPC sensitization. Documented treatment: therapeutic diphenylcyclopropenone sensitization with weekly scalp DPC. Blood, whole and unfractionated, served as the source for total RNA extraction.

The TCR originated in a middle-aged man with alopecia areata. Some clones in this sample may be carry-over from other donors' samples. The sequencing used whole blood, collected in connection with sensitization to the hapten diphenylcyclopropenone (DPC). The chain joins TRBV12-5 to TRBJ1-1; D is unclear. This CDR3 reads CASSSGLSQAFF. The CDR3 bases are TGTGCTAGTTCCTCGGGCCTCTCGCAGGCTTTCTTT.